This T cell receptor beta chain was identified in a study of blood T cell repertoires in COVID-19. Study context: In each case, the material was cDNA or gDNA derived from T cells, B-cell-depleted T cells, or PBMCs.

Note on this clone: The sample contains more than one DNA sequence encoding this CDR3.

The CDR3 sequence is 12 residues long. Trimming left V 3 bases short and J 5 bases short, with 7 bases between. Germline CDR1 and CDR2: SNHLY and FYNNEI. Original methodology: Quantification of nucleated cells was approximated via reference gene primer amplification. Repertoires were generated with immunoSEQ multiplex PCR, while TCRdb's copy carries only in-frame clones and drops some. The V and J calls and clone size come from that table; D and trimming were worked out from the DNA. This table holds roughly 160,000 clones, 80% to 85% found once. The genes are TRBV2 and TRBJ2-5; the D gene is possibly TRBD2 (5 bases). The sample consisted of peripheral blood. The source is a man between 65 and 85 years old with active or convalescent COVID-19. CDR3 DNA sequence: TGTGCCAGCAGTGACGGCGGGGAGACCCAGTACTTC. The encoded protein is CASSDGGETQYF.